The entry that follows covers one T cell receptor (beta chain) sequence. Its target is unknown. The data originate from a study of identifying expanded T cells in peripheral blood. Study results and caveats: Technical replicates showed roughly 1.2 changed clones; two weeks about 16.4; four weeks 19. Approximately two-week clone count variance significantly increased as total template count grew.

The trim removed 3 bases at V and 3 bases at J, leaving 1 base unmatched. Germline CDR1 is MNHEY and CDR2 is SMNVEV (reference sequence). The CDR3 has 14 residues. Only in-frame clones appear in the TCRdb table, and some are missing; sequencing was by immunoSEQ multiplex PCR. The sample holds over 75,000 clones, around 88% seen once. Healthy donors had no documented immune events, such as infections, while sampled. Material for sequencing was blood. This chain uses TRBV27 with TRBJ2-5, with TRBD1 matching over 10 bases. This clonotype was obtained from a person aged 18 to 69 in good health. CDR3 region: CASSFGQGEETQYF. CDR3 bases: TGTGCCAGCAGTTTCGGACAGGGGGAAGAGACCCAGTACTTC.